This T cell receptor beta chain was recovered during a study of blood T cell repertoires in COVID-19. At the level of the study: Sites in the United States, Italy and Spain provided acute and convalescent COVID-19 samples. In each case, the material was cDNA or gDNA derived from T cells, B-cell-depleted T cells, or PBMCs.

This clone was counted only a few times. TCRdb keeps only in-frame clones here, not all; method: immunoSEQ multiplex PCR. This sample has 120,000 to 150,000 clones, with about four fifths found just once. The receptor was derived from a man aged 35-49 years with acute COVID-19. The sequenced sample was PBMCs or T cells enriched from blood (not recorded which).

The CDR3, as DNA: TGTGCCAGCAGCACTTTCTACGAGCAGTACTTC. Protein: CASSTFYEQYF. The rearrangement links TRBV21-1 to TRBJ2-7; the DNA was not compared with TRBD2, the D call given in the table. TRBV21-1 is flagged as a pseudogene. This CDR3 comprises 11 residues.